Listed here are 22 T cell receptor beta chains from one sample, sequenced in a study of shared clonotypes between healthy human individuals. Data came from immunoSEQ multiplex PCR; TCRdb stores just in-frame clones and leaves some out. Of about 110,000 clones listed, approximately 70% are singletons. The material sequenced was memory CD8+ T cells sorted from blood. Subset here: CD45RO+ cells pooled with CCR7-negative TemRA cells. These receptors were taken from a woman in her thirties in good health.

The chain joins TRBV27 to TRBJ2-7, with 10 positions matching TRBD1. The CDR3 spans 14 residues. CDR1 MNHEY and CDR2 SMNVEV come from the germline V gene (reference sequence). The junction had 8 bases not matched to a gene; V was cut back by 10 bases and J by 2 bases. This chain's CDR3 is CATKSGQGPYEQYF. Here the CDR3 DNA reads TGTGCCACAAAATCGGGACAGGGGCCCTACGAGCAGTACTTC.

The V gene is TRBV7-9, the J gene TRBJ1-1; weak D call: TRBD1 (6 bases). The CDR3 covers 15 residues. Germline CDR1 SEHNR, CDR2 FQNEAQ (reference sequence). V was trimmed by 4 bases and J by 4 bases, leaving 16 bases between them. Here the CDR3 DNA reads TGTGCCAGCAGCTCTTACCCAGGGGTAGGCACTGAAGCTTTCTTT. Its protein is CASSSYPGVGTEAFF. Looking up the rest from reference TRBV7-9 and TRBJ1-1 gives the full variable domain: DTGVSQNPRHKITKRGQNVTFRCDPISEHNRLYWYRQTLGQGPEFLTYFQNEAQLEKSRLLSDRFSAERPKGSFSTLEIQRTEQGDSAMYLCASSSYPGVGTEAFFGQGTRLTVV.

The chain uses TRBV11-2 and TRBJ1-5; the D is unclear. This CDR3 region has 13 residues. V lost 5 bases, J lost 5 bases, and 10 bases lay in between. From germline, CDR1 is SGHAT and CDR2 FQNNGV. CDR3 DNA: TGTGCCAGCAGCCGTCAGGAATATCAGCCCCAGCATTTT. As protein: CASSRQEYQPQHF.

The rearrangement joins TRBV5-4 to TRBJ2-7; D is perhaps TRBD1 (6 bases). This CDR3 region has 13 residues. CDR1 and CDR2 from the germline V gene are SGHNT and YYREEE (reference sequence). V dropped 3 bases and J dropped 0 bases, with 7 bases sitting between them. For the CDR3, the DNA is TGTGCCAGCAGCTGGGACACCTCCTACGAGCAGTACTTC. Amino acid sequence: CASSWDTSYEQYF.

J is TRBJ1-5 and V is TRBV28, with D possibly being TRBD1 (6 bases). CDR3 length equals 13 residues. Germline lookup yields CDR1 MDHEN and CDR2 SYDVKM. V was cut by 5 bases and J by 4 bases, with 9 bases left in between. CDR3 region: CASSRDKNQPQHF. In DNA form, the CDR3 reads TGTGCCAGCAGTCGGGACAAAAATCAGCCCCAGCATTTT. The variable domain in full, with the rest retrieved from reference TRBV28 and TRBJ1-5, is DVKVTQSSRYLVKRTGEKVFLECVQDMDHENMFWYRQDPGLGLRLIYFSYDVKMKEKGDIPEGYSVSREKKERFSLILESASTNQTSMYLCASSRDKNQPQHFGDGTRLSIL.

The chain links TRBV12-5 to TRBJ2-7; the D gene is possibly TRBD1 (6 bases). Per the germline V gene, CDR1 is LGHNT and CDR2 is FRNRAP. The CDR3 spans 14 residues. Trimming took 5 bases from V and 6 from J, leaving 17 bases between them. The CDR3 DNA reads TGTGCTAGTGGTAACAGGGAGACCTGGGCCGAGCAGTACTTC. Translating gives CASGNRETWAEQYF.

The chain combines TRBV2 with TRBJ2-1; TRBD2 agrees at 7 bases. The V gene's germline CDR1 is SNHLY and CDR2 FYNNEI. This CDR3 spans 15 amino acids. Trimming cost V 5 bases and J 3 bases; bases outside gene matches: 7. The CDR3 here is CASSKGLADYNEQFF. Written as DNA, the CDR3 is TGTGCCAGCAGTAAGGGGCTAGCGGACTACAATGAGCAGTTCTTC.

The CDR3 bases are TGTGCCAGCAGTCCCGAGAGTAATCAGCCCCAGCATTTT. Its protein is CASSPESNQPQHF. The V and J genes are TRBV2 and TRBJ1-5; D remains ambiguous. Germline V gene sequence: CDR1 SNHLY, CDR2 FYNNEI. This CDR3 region has 13 residues. Trimming shortened V by 5 bases and J by 4 bases, and 9 bases separated the two germline ends. Using reference TRBV2 and TRBJ1-5 for the parts outside the CDR3, the full variable domain is EPEVTQTPSHQVTQMGQEVILRCVPISNHLYFYWYRQILGQKVEFLVSFYNNEISEKSEIFDDQFSVERPDGSNFTLKIRSTKLEDSAMYFCASSPESNQPQHFGDGTRLSIL.

This clone is a singleton in its sample. V is TRBV11-2 and J is TRBJ2-1; maybe TRBD2 (6 bases). Germline CDR1 SGHAT, CDR2 FQNNGV. There are 12 residues in the CDR3. The germline V and J ends were trimmed by 4 bases and 12 bases, with 13 bases remaining between them. CDR3 in DNA: TGTGCCAGCAGCTCCGGGGGACCTGGGCAGTTCTTC. Translating gives CASSSGGPGQFF.

The gene calls are TRBV9 and TRBJ2-3, with unresolved D. Germline assignment: CDR1 SGDLS and CDR2 YYNGEE. The V and J ends lost 4 bases and 2 bases respectively, with 11 bases between them. The CDR3 runs to 14 residues. The CDR3 is CASSSRSFTDTQYF. In DNA, the CDR3 is TGTGCCAGCAGCTCAAGGAGTTTCACAGATACGCAGTATTTT.

This chain links TRBV4-1 with TRBJ2-5; 10 nucleotides agree with TRBD2. The V gene end was trimmed by 4 bases and the J gene end by 5 bases; junction bases not matched to a gene: 7. CDR1 and CDR2 from the germline V gene are MGHRA and YSYEKL. There are 15 residues in the CDR3. For the CDR3, the DNA is TGCGCCAGCAGCCCGGCTAGCGGGAGATTGGAGACCCAGTACTTC. This gives the protein CASSPASGRLETQYF.

For this clone: This sequence is one base from a far larger clone and is likely a read error. The same CDR3 can be traced to other DNA sequences in this sample. This chain joins TRBV6-1 and TRBJ2-7; 7 bases fit TRBD1. The CDR3 covers 14 residues. Germline CDR1 and CDR2: MNHNS and SASEGT. Trimming cost V 4 bases and J 0 bases; bases outside gene matches: 3. Written as DNA, the CDR3 is TGTGCCAGCAGTGGCAGGGGGAGCTCCTACGAGCAGTACTTC. It specifies CASSGRGSSYEQYF.

J is TRBJ1-1 and V is TRBV28, with D tentatively TRBD1 (5 bases). The CDR3 sequence is 14 residues long. V dropped 7 bases and J dropped 1 base, with 13 bases sitting between them. Germline V lookup: CDR1 MDHEN, CDR2 SYDVKM. CDR3 sequence reads: CASTFPGSNTEAFF. CDR3 nucleotide sequence: TGTGCCAGCACCTTTCCAGGGTCGAACACTGAAGCTTTCTTT.

The rearrangement uses TRBV27 and TRBJ2-7; D remains ambiguous. CDR1 is MNHEY and CDR2 is SMNVEV in the germline V gene (reference sequence). The CDR3 extends over 13 amino acids. Between the trimmed V and J ends, which lost 0 bases and 2 bases, there was a span of 5 bases. The CDR3 DNA reads as TGTGCCAGCAGTTTATCGGGCGCCTACGAGCAGTACTTC. Amino acids: CASSLSGAYEQYF.

The rearrangement uses TRBV28 and TRBJ1-2; TRBD1 is a possible D gene (6 bases). The CDR3 contains 15 residues. V gave up 5 bases and J gave up 3 bases, with 16 bases separating them. Germline CDR1 is MDHEN and CDR2 is SYDVKM. CDR3 bases: TGTGCCAGCAGTCCACAGGGCCCGGCTGACTATGGCTACACCTTC. Protein: CASSPQGPADYGYTF.

The chain joins TRBV5-6 to TRBJ2-1; no definite D call. Trimming shortened V by 2 bases and J by 4 bases, and 13 bases separated the two germline ends. The CDR3 has 15 amino acids. Germline V gene sequence: CDR1 SGHDT, CDR2 YYEEEE. Written as DNA, the CDR3 is TGTGCCAGCAGCTTTTCATGGTCGCCGTACAATGAGCAGTTCTTC. The encoded protein is CASSFSWSPYNEQFF.

V gene TRBV4-1 combines with J gene TRBJ2-1, with 15 bases matching TRBD2. There are 20 residues in the CDR3. The V segment lost 1 base and the J segment 9 bases; nucleotides outside the gene matches: 16. CDR1 and CDR2 from the germline V gene are MGHRA and YSYEKL. CDR3 DNA sequence: TGCGCCAGCAGCCAAGCCCCCGACAGCCCGGGACTAGCGGGAGGTCTTGAGCAGTTCTTC. It yields the protein CASSQAPDSPGLAGGLEQFF.

This clone occurred a few times. This chain links TRBV6-1 with TRBJ2-3; 12 nucleotides line up with TRBD2. Germline lookup yields CDR1 MNHNS and CDR2 SASEGT. V was pared by 7 bases and J by 1 base, with 3 bases of the junction left unmatched. The CDR3 is 15 amino acids. The CDR3: CASIRLAGGTDTQYF. In nucleotides, the CDR3 is TGTGCCAGCATTCGACTAGCGGGAGGCACAGATACGCAGTATTTT.

This chain uses TRBV15 with TRBJ2-2, with 10 nucleotides matching TRBD2. Germline CDR1 LNHNV, CDR2 YYDKDF (reference sequence). The CDR3 length is 20 residues. The V gene end was trimmed by 1 base and the J gene end by 7 bases; junction bases not matched to a gene: 18. DNA for the CDR3: TGTGCCACCAGCAGAGGAGAAGGGAACGAGCGGGAGGGCCGACACGGGGAGCTGTTTTTT. It translates to CATSRGEGNEREGRHGELFF.

This chain joins TRBV6-5 and TRBJ1-2; D call uncertain. The CDR3 has 13 residues. The V and J ends lost 5 bases and 4 bases respectively, with 11 bases between them. Germline CDR1 reads MNHEY; CDR2 reads SVGAGI. The DNA for the CDR3 is TGTGCCAGCAGTCTTACAGTCGGCTATGGCTACACCTTC. Its protein product is CASSLTVGYGYTF.

This clone was seen more than once but under ten times. The chain is built from TRBV28 and TRBJ2-7; weak D call: TRBD2 (5 bases). The CDR3 has 13 amino acids. The ends were cut back, 2 bases at V and 3 bases at J, with 8 bases in the middle. Germline V gene lookup returns CDR1 MDHEN and CDR2 SYDVKM. CDR3 loop: CASSLRSGYEQYF. For the CDR3, the DNA is TGTGCCAGCAGTTTAAGGAGCGGCTACGAGCAGTACTTC.

This chain links TRBV5-6 with TRBJ1-1; TRBD1 might be the D (6 bases). The CDR3 totals 14 residues. Germline V lookup: CDR1 SGHDT, CDR2 YYEEEE. Trimming took off 0 bases at V and 7 bases at J, with 13 bases between the two ends. The CDR3 protein is CASSLATGRYEAFF. The CDR3 nucleotides are TGTGCCAGCAGCTTGGCGACAGGCCGATATGAAGCTTTCTTT.